Below are 31 T cell receptor beta chains sequenced from a single sample in a study of breast tumors, draining lymph nodes, adjacent tissues (dated by TCRdb to the mid-2010s). The lymph node samples were taken from the axillary draining lymph nodes of breast cancer patients. Receptor libraries were prepared by multiplex PCR. TCRdb records Illumina HiSeq 2000 as the sequencer. Clones were called with MiXCR by TCRdb after fastp trimmed the public reads at Q25, and only in-frame beta chains were retained. A single entry per CDR3 protein holds the most common genes and DNA from its merged rows. The sample data list about 200,000 distinct CDR3 sequences, and less than 40% of these were observed just once. The biggest ten clones account for about 3.9% of the sample. The specimen was axillary lymph node tissue. The receptors here all came from a female donor with breast cancer. Some clones in this sample may be carry-over from other donors' samples.

V and J are TRBV24-1 and TRBJ2-3, with TRBD2 matching over 9 bases. The CDR3 contains 17 residues. The V segment lost 3 bases and the J segment 0 bases; nucleotides outside the gene matches: 6. Germline V gives CDR1 KGHDR, CDR2 SFDVKD. The CDR3 loop reads CATSDKRGAHSTDTQYF. CDR3 DNA: TGTGCCACCAGTGATAAGCGGGGGGCCCACAGCACAGATACGCAGTATTTT.

This clonotype was picked up many times. This chain connects TRBV7-2 to TRBJ1-2; 9 nucleotides line up with TRBD1. The CDR3 length is 14 residues. Unmatched junction bases numbered 9, after V lost 5 bases and J lost 8 bases. Germline V gene data show CDR1 as SGHTA and CDR2 as FQGNSA. The chain's CDR3 is CASSERRGQGGYTF. The CDR3, as DNA: TGTGCCAGCAGCGAAAGAAGAGGACAGGGGGGCTACACCTTC.

This clonotype was counted at least ten times. The rearrangement links TRBV19 to TRBJ2-3; 9 nucleotides line up with TRBD2. Per the germline V gene, CDR1 is LNHDA and CDR2 is SQIVND (reference sequence). V shed 3 bases, J shed 2 bases, and the junction held 6 bases outside the gene matches. There are 16 residues in the CDR3. The CDR3 loop is CASSMGVAGDTDTQYF. The CDR3 DNA reads as TGTGCCAGTAGTATGGGTGTAGCGGGAGACACAGATACGCAGTATTTT.

This sequence joins TRBV20-1 and TRBJ1-4; D is uncertain. V was clipped by 5 bases and J by 6 bases, with 7 bases between them. CDR1 and CDR2 from the germline V gene are DFQATT and SNEGSKA (reference sequence). The CDR3 has 11 residues. CDR3 DNA: TGCAGTGCTGTAACAGATGAAAAACTGTTTTTT. Protein product: CSAVTDEKLFF.

Only one count was recorded for this clonotype. The chain joins TRBV5-8 to TRBJ2-2; no reliable D call. This CDR3 comprises 15 residues. Germline V CDR1 and CDR2: SGHTS, YDEGEE. The V end was cut by 10 bases, the J end by 1 base, with 17 bases between. The DNA for the CDR3 is TGTGCCGGCCAGAAGGGCCCCCTGAACACCGGGGAGCTGTTTTTT. The encoded protein is CAGQKGPLNTGELFF.

This clonotype was picked up many times. The chain employs TRBV29-1 and TRBJ2-7; D remains unclear. This CDR3 is built from 11 residues. CDR1 and CDR2 (germline): SQVTM, ANQGSEA. Trimming cost V 7 bases and J 3 bases, with 10 bases left between them. In nucleotides, the CDR3 is TGCAGCGCCTTAAACGACTACGAGCAGTACTTC. Amino acid sequence: CSALNDYEQYF.

Concerning this clonotype: A read error may be the cause here, since a much bigger clone is one base away. The chain combines TRBV20-1 with TRBJ2-1; D may be TRBD2 (5 bases). The CDR3 extends over 11 amino acids. CDR1 and CDR2 (germline): DFQATT, SNEGSKA (reference sequence). The CDR3 protein is CSAGLYNEQSF. The CDR3 DNA reads TGCAGTGCCGGACTGTACAATGAGCAGTCCTTC.

This clonotype appeared a few times. J is TRBJ2-2 and V is TRBV3-1, with 8 nucleotides matching TRBD2. The CDR3 length is 13 residues. CDR1 is LGHDT and CDR2 is YNNKEL in the germline V gene (reference sequence). The J segment lost 6 bases and the V segment lost 5 bases, leaving 2 bases of the junction unmatched. The CDR3 bases are TGTGCCAGCAGCAAAGCGGGAGCCGGGGAGCTGTTTTTT. As protein: CASSKAGAGELFF.

The gene calls are TRBV10-3 and TRBJ2-1; a weak D match, TRBD2 (5 bases). CDR1 is ENHRY, CDR2 SYGVKD, per germline. Trimming pared 5 bases from V and 8 bases from J, leaving 13 bases between. The CDR3 has 13 residues. The CDR3 DNA follows: TGTGCCATCAGTACGTCGGCGGGCTATGAGCAGTTCTTC. Its translation is CAISTSAGYEQFF.

This clonotype was seen a handful of times. The rearrangement links TRBV28 to TRBJ1-2; tentative D call: TRBD1 (6 bases). Germline V gene lookup returns CDR1 MDHEN and CDR2 SYDVKM. This CDR3 region has 13 residues. Trimming pared 5 bases from V and 6 bases from J, leaving 13 bases between. DNA for the CDR3: TGTGCCAGCAGTGGACAGAGTTTGGATGGCTACACCTTC. This translates into CASSGQSLDGYTF.

This clonotype was counted many times. CDR3 nucleotide sequence: TGTGCCAGTAATGAAGGACGAATTTCACCCCTCCACTTT. It is translated as CASNEGRISPLHF. The chain links TRBV19 to TRBJ1-6; D is unclear. The V gene's germline CDR1 is LNHDA and CDR2 SQIVND (reference sequence). This CDR3 is built from 13 residues. V lost 7 bases to trimming and J lost 9 bases, with 13 bases between them.

This clonotype has only a few counts. V and J are TRBV6-1 and TRBJ2-1; no reliable D call. This CDR3 region has 10 residues. Trimming removed 1 base at V and 15 bases at J, with 7 bases between. Germline-derived CDR1 and CDR2 are MNHNS and SASEGT. The chain's CDR3 is CASSEEFPFF. CDR3 DNA sequence: TGTGCCAGCAGTGAAGAATTTCCGTTCTTC.

This clonotype was found many times. The chain carries TRBV5-1 and TRBJ1-6, with D maybe TRBD1 (5 bases). Trimming removed 0 bases at V and 0 bases at J, with 7 bases between. Germline assignment: CDR1 SGHRS and CDR2 YFSETQ. The CDR3 runs 16 residues. The DNA for the CDR3 is TGCGCCAGCAGCTTGGAGGGGAGCTCCTATAATTCACCCCTCCACTTT. Translated: CASSLEGSSYNSPLHF.

Worth noting for this clonotype: Relative to the germline gene, one junction end is altered; a read error may explain this. This rearrangement joins TRBV7-7 to TRBJ2-5; a possible D gene is TRBD2 (5 bases). The germline V gene has CDR1 SSHAT and CDR2 FNYEAQ (reference sequence). The CDR3 is 14 amino acids. CDR3 amino acids: CASSEPGGGETQYF. The CDR3 nucleotides are TGTGCTAGCAGCGAGCCAGGCGGAGGAGAGACCCAGTACTTC.

Comment on this clonotype: A much larger clone differs by one base, so this may be a read error. This chain joins TRBV5-6 and TRBJ1-4, with TRBD1 as a possible D gene (6 bases). Per the germline V gene, CDR1 is SGHDT and CDR2 is YYEEEE. This CDR3 comprises 15 residues. V shed 1 base and J shed 8 bases, with 15 bases lying between them. The CDR3 reads CASSLNRVGWEKLFF. CDR3 coding DNA: TGTGCCAGCAGCTTGAACAGGGTCGGGTGGGAAAAACTGTTTTTT.

This clonotype came up many times. The rearrangement joins TRBV13 to TRBJ1-5; 8 bases match TRBD1. The ends lost 5 bases at V and 9 bases at J; junction bases unmatched: 12. The CDR3 runs to 15 residues. Germline values: CDR1 PRHDT, CDR2 FYEKMQ (reference sequence). This CDR3 reads CASSLGTGGVGPQHF. In nucleotides, the CDR3 is TGTGCCAGCAGCCTCGGGACAGGAGGGGTAGGGCCCCAGCATTTT.

This clonotype occurred once. The limits of the CDR3 on the DNA are not certain, so only TCRdb's listed CDR3 is given. The V and J genes are TRBV7-2 and TRBJ1-6; no DNA check was done on the table's D call, TRBD1. With termini counted, the CDR3 has 22 amino acids. Per germline, CDR1 SGHTA and CDR2 FQGNSA. The CDR3 reads CASSFYICSATRQGRTDSPLHF.

This clonotype has at least ten counts. The genes are TRBV6-1 and TRBJ1-5, with D unclear. CDR3 length: 15 residues. V lost 3 bases and J 3 bases, leaving 12 bases between the germline ends. Germline-derived CDR1 and CDR2 are MNHNS and SASEGT. The DNA for the CDR3 is TGTGCCAGCAGTGACTTGCAACAGCACAATCAGCCCCAGCATTTT. Translated: CASSDLQQHNQPQHF.

Many counts were recorded for this clonotype. Just one base apart from a much larger clone, this may be a read error. This chain joins TRBV20-1 and TRBJ1-6; 9 bases are shared with TRBD1. The germline gives CDR1 DFQATT, CDR2 SNEGSKA (reference sequence). Trimming removed 3 bases from V and 9 bases from J; junction bases left unmatched: 9. The CDR3 length is 15 residues. CDR3 sequence reads: CSAREVGQGPSPLHF. CDR3 nucleotide sequence: TGCAGTGCTAGGGAAGTGGGACAGGGTCCTTCACCCCTCCACTTT.

Only a few counts were recorded for this clonotype. The chain recombines TRBV12-3 or TRBV12-4 with TRBJ2-2; TRBD1 might be the D (7 bases). Trimming took 6 bases from V and 4 from J, leaving 15 bases between them. The length of the CDR3 is 15 residues. The CDR3 protein is CASRRGTVTTGELFF. The DNA for the CDR3 is TGTGCCAGCAGACGGGGGACAGTAACCACCGGGGAGCTGTTTTTT.

The chain couples TRBV5-5 to TRBJ1-1, with 7 bases identical to TRBD1. The V gene's germline CDR1 is SGHKS and CDR2 YYEKEE (reference sequence). The J segment lost 1 base and the V segment lost 2 bases, leaving 5 bases of the junction unmatched. The length of the CDR3 is 15 residues. CDR3 sequence (DNA): TGTGCCAGCAGCTTAACAGGGGTTTCGAACACTGAAGCTTTCTTT. Its protein is CASSLTGVSNTEAFF.

At least ten counts were recorded for this clonotype. J is TRBJ1-2 and V is TRBV9; TRBD1 matches at 8 bases. Germline V lookup: CDR1 SGDLS, CDR2 YYNGEE. V shed 3 bases, J shed 7 bases, and the junction held 5 bases outside the gene matches. The CDR3 has 13 residues. CDR3: CASSAGQGGGYTF. For the CDR3, the DNA is TGTGCCAGCAGCGCCGGACAGGGTGGTGGCTACACCTTC.

At least ten counts were recorded for this clonotype. This may be a read error, as it is one base from a much larger clone. This rearrangement joins TRBV20-1 to TRBJ2-7; tentatively, D is TRBD1 (5 bases). The ends were cut back, 1 base at V and 2 bases at J, with 18 bases in the middle. This CDR3 is 16 amino acids long. Germline V CDR1 and CDR2: DFQATT, SNEGSKA (reference sequence). The CDR3 DNA reads as TGCAGTGCTAGAGGGACCCCAAGGGGCGCTACCTACGAGCAGTACTTC. Its translation: CSARGTPRGATYEQYF.

This clonotype showed up many times. The chain employs TRBV19 and TRBJ2-3; unclear D gene. Trimming stripped 4 bases from V and 2 bases from J, with 7 bases between. There are 13 residues in the CDR3. From germline, CDR1 is LNHDA and CDR2 SQIVND (reference sequence). Here the CDR3 reads CASSNAFTDTQYF. CDR3 nucleotide sequence: TGTGCCAGTAGTAACGCTTTCACAGATACGCAGTATTTT.

This clonotype came up many times. This chain links TRBV24-1 with TRBJ2-1; 8 nucleotides match TRBD2. CDR1 is KGHDR, CDR2 SFDVKD, per germline. This CDR3 has 15 residues. V dropped 4 bases and J dropped 7; count of bases not matched to a gene: 8. This CDR3 reads CATSDTGTRGNEQFF. CDR3 in DNA: TGTGCCACCAGTGACACCGGGACTAGAGGGAATGAGCAGTTCTTC.

This clonotype was detected many times. The chain uses TRBV28 and TRBJ1-4; D uncertain. The CDR3 runs 16 residues. The V and J ends lost 3 bases and 7 bases respectively, with 18 bases between them. CDR1 and CDR2 from the germline V gene are MDHEN and SYDVKM. The CDR3 DNA sequence: TGTGCCAGCAGTTTGCCCGGCCCGGGGATCGGTGAAAAACTGTTTTTT. Amino acid sequence: CASSLPGPGIGEKLFF. Using reference TRBV28 and TRBJ1-4 for the parts outside the CDR3, the full variable domain is DVKVTQSSRYLVKRTGEKVFLECVQDMDHENMFWYRQDPGLGLRLIYFSYDVKMKEKGDIPEGYSVSREKKERFSLILESASTNQTSMYLCASSLPGPGIGEKLFFGSGTQLSVL.

This clonotype was seen many times. V gene TRBV2 combines with J gene TRBJ2-5; TRBD2 agrees at 9 bases. J lost 2 bases, V lost 4 bases, and 5 bases had no gene match. The length of the CDR3 is 15 residues. The germline gives CDR1 SNHLY, CDR2 FYNNEI. This CDR3 reads CASSVSGGNQETQYF. The CDR3 DNA sequence: TGTGCCAGCAGTGTGAGCGGGGGGAATCAAGAGACCCAGTACTTC.

V and J are TRBV20-1 and TRBJ2-5; 10 bases line up with TRBD1. The germline gives CDR1 DFQATT, CDR2 SNEGSKA (reference sequence). The trim removed 2 bases at V and 1 base at J, leaving 7 bases unmatched. CDR3 length: 16 amino acids. Here the CDR3 reads CSARHRDRGIQETQYF. For the CDR3, the DNA is TGCAGTGCTAGACATAGGGACAGGGGAATCCAAGAGACCCAGTACTTC.

The J gene is TRBJ1-5, the V gene TRBV15; tentatively, D is TRBD1 (5 bases). CDR3 length: 17 residues. The ends were cut back, 5 bases at V and 3 bases at J, with 20 bases in the middle. Germline CDR1 LNHNV, CDR2 YYDKDF (reference sequence). The CDR3 DNA reads as TGTGCCACCAGCGGACCGTCCCGAGAGGGGACCAATCAGCCCCAGCATTTT. This gives the protein CATSGPSREGTNQPQHF. Full variable domain (remainder filled in from reference TRBV15 and TRBJ1-5): DAMVIQNPRYQVTQFGKPVTLSCSQTLNHNVMYWYQQKSSQAPKLLFHYYDKDFNNEADTPDNFQSRRPNTSFCFLDIRSPGLGDTAMYLCATSGPSREGTNQPQHFGDGTRLSIL.

The sample holds many counts of this clonotype. The V and J genes are TRBV2 and TRBJ1-4, with TRBD1 identical over 10 bases. CDR1 is SNHLY, CDR2 FYNNEI, per germline. This CDR3 is 18 amino acids long. V was clipped by 6 bases and J by 0 bases; unmatched bases: 10. CDR3 coding DNA: TGTGCCAGCAGAGGGGACAGGGGCCACCTCGCAACTAATGAAAAACTGTTTTTT. As protein: CASRGDRGHLATNEKLFF.

This clonotype has just a few counts. The V gene is TRBV6-5, the J gene TRBJ1-5; 7 bases map to TRBD1. V dropped 2 bases and J dropped 2; count of bases not matched to a gene: 3. CDR1 MNHEY and CDR2 SVGAGI come from the germline V gene. The CDR3 extends over 15 amino acids. The CDR3 nucleotides are TGTGCCAGCAGTTACGACAGGGAGGGCAATCAGCCCCAGCATTTT. As protein: CASSYDREGNQPQHF.